Below are 23 T cell receptor beta chains sequenced from a single sample in a study of cytomegalovirus exposure and HLA in healthy donors. 13 Jbeta primers and 60 Vbeta primers were used for the PCR. Clones were sequenced by immunoSEQ multiplex PCR, and TCRdb holds only the in-frame ones, with some missing. The data show under 200,000 clones, with 78% seen just once and approximately 7% held by the top ten. The sample was PBMCs. The source of these receptors is a woman in her 40s in good health and CMV-seropositive.

This clone turned up a few times. This sequence joins TRBV18 and TRBJ1-2; 8 nucleotides align to TRBD1. From germline, CDR1 is KGHSH and CDR2 LQKENI. The CDR3 is 15 amino acids. The junction had 8 bases not matched to a gene; V was cut back by 7 bases and J by 1 base. The CDR3 DNA is TGTGCCAGCTTACCCGGACAGGGCGTTAACTATGGCTACACCTTC. Translating it yields CASLPGQGVNYGYTF.

The count of this clone is one. The chain uses TRBV4-3 and TRBJ1-6, with TRBD1 as a possible D gene (5 bases). Trimming pared 0 bases from V and 8 bases from J, leaving 11 bases between. Germline CDR1 and CDR2: LGHNA and YSLEER. The CDR3 length is 15 residues. DNA of the CDR3: TGCGCCAGCAGCCAAGAGCCGACAGCCGATTCACCCCTCCACTTT. Translating it yields CASSQEPTADSPLHF.

This clone has just one count. The chain carries TRBV2 and TRBJ2-3, with TRBD2 identical over 8 bases. V shed 7 bases, J shed 4 bases, and the junction held 7 bases outside the gene matches. The germline V gene encodes CDR1 SNHLY and CDR2 FYNNEI. The CDR3 covers 14 residues. The CDR3 spells CASIREGPSDTQYF. DNA for the CDR3: TGTGCCAGCATCCGGGAGGGGCCCTCAGATACGCAGTATTTT.

The chain employs TRBV10-3 and TRBJ2-7; 12 bases are a match to TRBD2. There are 14 residues in the CDR3. Germline V gives CDR1 ENHRY, CDR2 SYGVKD. Trimming removed 6 bases from V and 4 bases from J; junction bases left unmatched: 4. CDR3 sequence (DNA): TGTGCCATCAGGCGGACTAGCGGGGAGTACGAGCAGTACTTC. Its protein product is CAIRRTSGEYEQYF.

This clone was picked up one time. Here the CDR3 DNA reads TGCGCCAGCAGCAAGGACCGGGGGGTGACTGAAGCTTTCTTT. Translated, it gives CASSKDRGVTEAFF. The V and J genes are TRBV5-1 and TRBJ1-1; possible D gene TRBD1, 5 bases. The germline gives CDR1 SGHRS, CDR2 YFSETQ. CDR3 length: 14 residues. With 4 bases removed from V and 5 bases from J, the gap between germline ends came to 15 bases.

The chain employs TRBV6-1 and TRBJ1-6; D remains ambiguous. The CDR3 runs to 17 residues. The V and J ends lost 3 bases and 5 bases respectively, with 17 bases between them. Germline CDR1 reads MNHNS; CDR2 reads SASEGT. DNA of the CDR3: TGTGCCAGCAGTGATGTCTCACCCCGGGAGAATAATTCACCCCTCCACTTT. This encodes CASSDVSPRENNSPLHF.

This sequence joins TRBV5-4 and TRBJ1-4; 8 positions agree with TRBD1. The CDR3 contains 15 residues. CDR1 is SGHNT, CDR2 YYREEE, per germline (reference sequence). After removal of 1 base from V and 8 bases from J, the junction contained 7 bases not matched to a gene. CDR3 nucleotide sequence: TGTGCCAGCAGCTTGTCGCGACAGGGGAACGAAAAACTGTTTTTT. This encodes CASSLSRQGNEKLFF. Combining the CDR3 with reference TRBV5-4 and TRBJ1-4 gives the whole variable domain ETGVTQSPTHLIKTRGQQVTLRCSSQSGHNTVSWYQQALGQGPQFIFQYYREEENGRGNFPPRFSGLQFPNYSSELNVNALELDDSALYLCASSLSRQGNEKLFFGSGTQLSVL.

The genes are TRBV9 and TRBJ1-1; 7 bases fit TRBD1. This CDR3 is 17 amino acids long. With V trimmed by 0 bases and J by 5 bases, 13 bases remained unmatched. Per the germline V gene, CDR1 is SGDLS and CDR2 is YYNGEE. The CDR3 DNA reads as TGTGCCAGCAGCGTAGCCCCCGGGACAGTTACTCCTACTGAAGCTTTCTTT. Translated, it gives CASSVAPGTVTPTEAFF.

The chain is built from TRBV30 and TRBJ1-2; D not certain. CDR1 and CDR2 from the germline V gene are GTSNPN and SVGIG (reference sequence). V dropped 2 bases and J dropped 4 bases, with 23 bases sitting between them. The CDR3 sequence is 17 residues long. The DNA of the CDR3 is TGTGCCTGGAGTACGGAGGAAGACTCCCCCCGGCTCTATGGCTACACCTTC. Its protein product is CAWSTEEDSPRLYGYTF. The variable domain in full, completed from reference TRBV30 and TRBJ1-2, reads SQTIHQWPATLVQPVGSPLSLECTVEGTSNPNLYWYRQAAGRGLQLLFYSVGIGQISSEVPQNLSASRPQDRQFILSSKKLLLSDSGFYLCAWSTEEDSPRLYGYTFGSGTRLTVV.

The rearrangement links TRBV2 to TRBJ1-1; D possibly corresponds to TRBD1 (6 bases). V lost 6 bases and J 0 bases, leaving 11 bases between the germline ends. CDR3 length: 14 amino acids. Germline assignment: CDR1 SNHLY and CDR2 FYNNEI. CDR3 protein: CASRIGQLNTEAFF. In DNA form, the CDR3 reads TGTGCCAGCAGAATCGGACAGTTGAACACTGAAGCTTTCTTT.

The J gene is TRBJ1-2, the V gene TRBV18; possible D gene TRBD1, 6 bases. The V end lost 1 base, the J end lost 7 bases, and 22 bases lay between the germline ends. This CDR3 has 17 amino acids. Germline V gives CDR1 KGHSH, CDR2 LQKENI. CDR3 residues: CASSPLITQKQGSGYTF. CDR3 DNA: TGTGCCAGCTCACCACTTATCACGCAAAAACAGGGATCTGGCTACACCTTC.

The chain carries TRBV12-5 and TRBJ2-1; D uncertain. This CDR3 contains 11 residues. V lost 5 bases and J lost 8, with 7 bases in between. Germline V gene data show CDR1 as LGHNT and CDR2 as FRNRAP. In DNA, the CDR3 is TGTGCTAGTGGTCTCCTCGATGAGCAGTTCTTC. As protein: CASGLLDEQFF.

The CDR3 loop reads CASSPGRTGELFF. The CDR3, as DNA: TGTGCCAGCAGCCCCGGTCGCACCGGGGAGCTGTTTTTT. The V gene is TRBV6-5, the J gene TRBJ2-2; D gene ambiguous. CDR3 length equals 13 residues. V lost 6 bases to trimming and J lost 4 bases, with 9 bases between them. Germline assignment: CDR1 MNHEY and CDR2 SVGAGI.

J is TRBJ1-5 and V is TRBV6-1, with D perhaps matching TRBD1 (6 bases). The CDR3 runs to 14 residues. Germline V gives CDR1 MNHNS, CDR2 SASEGT. V lost 6 bases to trimming and J lost 4 bases, with 13 bases between them. CDR3 in DNA: TGTGCCAGCAGCCCGGGGACATCGAATCAGCCCCAGCATTTT. Its protein is CASSPGTSNQPQHF.

This clone has a handful of counts. The rearrangement uses TRBV6-5 and TRBJ2-7, with TRBD1 matching over 7 bases. J was trimmed by 0 bases and V by 7 bases; bases with no gene match: 6. The CDR3 contains 14 residues. Germline V gene data show CDR1 as MNHEY and CDR2 as SVGAGI. CDR3 loop: CASMSWDSSYEQYF. CDR3 DNA sequence: TGTGCCAGCATGAGTTGGGACAGCTCCTACGAGCAGTACTTC.

As regards this clone: The junction shows a germline mismatch at one end, possibly a read error. The V call is TRBV7-9, the J call TRBJ1-4; 8 bases fit TRBD1. Germline V gene data show CDR1 as SEHNR and CDR2 as FQNEAQ (reference sequence). This CDR3 comprises 16 residues. CDR3 in DNA: TGTTCCAGCAGCTTCGCAGGGGGCGTGAGTAGTGAAAAACTGTTTTTT. Amino acid sequence: CSSSFAGGVSSEKLFF.

The chain combines TRBV6-1 with TRBJ2-5; TRBD1 matches 7 bases. Germline V lookup: CDR1 MNHNS, CDR2 SASEGT. CDR3 size: 13 residues. The junction had 4 bases not matched to a gene; V was cut back by 9 bases and J by 0 bases. This chain's CDR3 is CASEGQNQETQYF. Here the CDR3 DNA reads TGTGCCAGTGAGGGACAGAACCAAGAGACCCAGTACTTC.

The V and J genes are TRBV27 and TRBJ2-6; D is unresolved. V was shortened by 5 bases and J by 0 bases, with 5 bases between the two germline ends. CDR3 length: 14 amino acids. Looked up from germline, CDR1 is MNHEY and CDR2 is SMNVEV (reference sequence). This chain's CDR3 is CASSVSSGANVLTF. CDR3 nucleotides: TGTGCCAGCAGTGTCAGCTCTGGGGCCAACGTCCTGACTTTC. Full variable domain (missing parts from reference TRBV27 and TRBJ2-6): EAQVTQNPRYLITVTGKKLTVTCSQNMNHEYMSWYRQDPGLGLRQIYYSMNVEVTDKGDVPEGYKVSRKEKRNFPLILESPSPNQTSLYFCASSVSSGANVLTFGAGSRLTVL.

CDR3 in amino acids: CASSFSGADTGELFF. The CDR3 nucleotides are TGCGCCAGCAGCTTTTCAGGGGCGGACACCGGGGAGCTGTTTTTT. The chain carries TRBV5-1 and TRBJ2-2; tentative D call: TRBD1 (6 bases). V lost 2 bases and J 3 bases, leaving 11 bases between the germline ends. There are 15 residues in the CDR3. Germline V gene sequence: CDR1 SGHRS, CDR2 YFSETQ.

V gene TRBV5-4 combines with J gene TRBJ2-2; D is uncertain. The V gene lost 0 bases and the J gene lost 4 bases, with 7 bases spanning the gap. The CDR3 consists of 14 residues. Germline lookup yields CDR1 SGHNT and CDR2 YYREEE (reference sequence). CDR3 sequence (DNA): TGTGCCAGCAGCTTGGATCCGTTCACCGGGGAGCTGTTTTTT. This gives the protein CASSLDPFTGELFF.

The gene calls are TRBV11-2 and TRBJ2-7; unclear D gene. The V gene's germline CDR1 is SGHAT and CDR2 FQNNGV. Trimming pared 5 bases from V and 3 bases from J, leaving 17 bases between. The CDR3 extends over 15 amino acids. The CDR3 loop reads CASSPMAGQGYEQYF. CDR3 bases: TGTGCCAGCAGCCCCATGGCAGGTCAAGGCTACGAGCAGTACTTC.

V is TRBV27 and J is TRBJ1-1, with TRBD1 as a possible D gene (5 bases). The V end lost 4 bases, the J end lost 7 bases, and 13 bases lay between the germline ends. Germline values: CDR1 MNHEY, CDR2 SMNVEV (reference sequence). There are 13 residues in the CDR3. The CDR3 sequence: CASSYSGASEAFF. The DNA for the CDR3 is TGTGCCAGCAGTTACAGCGGGGCGAGTGAAGCTTTCTTT.

V gene TRBV11-2 combines with J gene TRBJ2-3; 11 bases are a match to TRBD2. CDR3 length: 17 amino acids. The germline V gene encodes CDR1 SGHAT and CDR2 FQNNGV. Germline trimming cut 5 bases from V and 1 base from J; bases unmatched to any gene: 8. CDR3 amino acids: CASSAFTSGGRTDTQYF. In DNA, the CDR3 is TGTGCCAGCAGCGCTTTTACTAGCGGGGGACGCACAGATACGCAGTATTTT.